The 24 T cell receptor beta chains below come from one sample, sequenced in a study of T cells in localized non-small cell lung cancer (dated by TCRdb to the early 2020s). Library generation was performed with the immunoSEQ multiplex PCR assay. TCRdb retrieved this table from immuneACCESS and kept in-frame rearrangements only. Not all clones are present; in checked studies, unresolved V genes account for under half, and no reason is known for the remainder. The sample yields some 17,000 clones; around 91% were counted once. Roughly 1.2% of the sample rests with the top ten. This material consisted of peripheral blood mononuclear cells, taken before any cancer treatment. These receptors came from a woman aged 35 to 70 with stage III lung adenocarcinoma.

This chain uses TRBV28 with TRBJ1-5; D call uncertain. This CDR3 spans 12 amino acids. Germline loops: CDR1 MDHEN, CDR2 SYDVKM. V was cut by 6 bases and J by 7 bases, with 10 bases left in between. Here the CDR3 DNA reads TGTGCCAGCAGCCAGGCGTTACAGCCCCAGCATTTT. Translating it yields CASSQALQPQHF.

V is TRBV18 and J is TRBJ1-2; tentatively, D is TRBD1 (5 bases). Trimming removed 3 bases at V and 5 bases at J, with 16 bases between. The CDR3 is 15 amino acids. CDR1 and CDR2 (germline): KGHSH, LQKENI. The CDR3 spells CASSPGTEPRYGYTF. In DNA, the CDR3 is TGTGCCAGCTCACCCGGGACCGAACCTAGGTATGGCTACACCTTC.

The chain has TRBV15 and TRBJ2-1, with 9 bases lining up with TRBD2. V lost 0 bases to trimming and J lost 4 bases; unmatched junction nucleotides: 7. The CDR3 spans 17 residues. Germline loops: CDR1 LNHNV, CDR2 YYDKDF (reference sequence). CDR3 bases: TGTGCCACCAGCAGAGATCCAACTAGCGGGTCTTACAATGAGCAGTTCTTC. It yields the protein CATSRDPTSGSYNEQFF.

The chain employs TRBV7-8 and TRBJ2-3; D not resolved. The CDR3 covers 15 residues. Trimming cost V 5 bases and J 0 bases, with 12 bases left between them. The germline CDR1 and CDR2 sequences are SGHVS and FQNEAQ. The CDR3 is CASSPRRPSTDTQYF. CDR3 coding DNA: TGTGCCAGCAGCCCGAGACGGCCGAGCACAGATACGCAGTATTTT.

The V gene is TRBV18, the J gene TRBJ2-5; D gene unclear. The CDR3 is 13 amino acids. V was trimmed by 4 bases and J by 4 bases, leaving 10 bases between them. Germline V lookup: CDR1 KGHSH, CDR2 LQKENI. The DNA of the CDR3 is TGTGCCAGCTCACGTGAGCGTAGAGAGACCCAGTACTTC. Translated, it gives CASSRERRETQYF. Full variable domain (rest looked up from reference TRBV18 and TRBJ2-5): NAGVMQNPRHLVRRRGQEARLRCSPMKGHSHVYWYRQLPEEGLKFMVYLQKENIIDESGMPKERFSAEFPKEGPSILRIQQVVRGDSAAYFCASSRERRETQYFGPGTRLLVL.

The chain combines TRBV6-5 with TRBJ2-1; D possibly corresponds to TRBD1 (5 bases). Looked up from germline, CDR1 is MNHEY and CDR2 is SVGAGI. This CDR3 comprises 13 residues. With 6 bases removed from V and 5 bases from J, the gap between germline ends came to 11 bases. This CDR3 is CASRETVNNEQFF. As DNA, the CDR3 is TGTGCCAGCAGAGAGACAGTGAACAATGAGCAGTTCTTC.

The chain has TRBV5-4 and TRBJ1-2; D is undetermined. CDR1 SGHNT and CDR2 YYREEE come from the germline V gene (reference sequence). The germline V and J ends were trimmed by 3 bases and 4 bases, with 13 bases remaining between them. The CDR3 extends over 14 amino acids. The CDR3 bases are TGTGCCAGCAGCTACCTCGGAGGGAGCTATGGCTACACCTTC. It codes for CASSYLGGSYGYTF.

This chain joins TRBV2 and TRBJ1-1, with 10 bases fitting TRBD1. The CDR3 extends over 17 amino acids. CDR1 and CDR2 (germline): SNHLY, FYNNEI. Trimming took 10 bases from V and 1 from J; bases not matched to a gene: 15. The CDR3 region has the DNA TGTGCCACACTGGGACAGGGGATATACTCGAAGAACACTGAAGCTTTCTTT. This gives the protein CATLGQGIYSKNTEAFF.

The chain has TRBV28 and TRBJ1-1; a weak D match, TRBD1 (5 bases). The CDR3 is 13 residues long. V lost 7 bases to trimming and J lost 1 base, with 10 bases between them. Looked up from germline, CDR1 is MDHEN and CDR2 is SYDVKM. For the CDR3, the DNA is TGTGCCAGCAAGGGACTCCGGAACACTGAAGCTTTCTTT. Encoded protein: CASKGLRNTEAFF.

The chain has TRBV4-1 and TRBJ2-2; possible D gene TRBD1, 5 bases. This CDR3 contains 15 residues. Trimming stripped 1 base from V and 4 bases from J, with 10 bases between. The germline CDR1 and CDR2 sequences are MGHRA and YSYEKL. CDR3 DNA sequence: TGCGCCAGCAGCCAAGCCCAGGGCGGCACCGGGGAGCTGTTTTTT. Translating it yields CASSQAQGGTGELFF.

The chain couples TRBV5-1 to TRBJ1-2; no firm D call. Germline values: CDR1 SGHRS, CDR2 YFSETQ. V was shortened by 2 bases and J by 5 bases, with 13 bases between the two germline ends. The CDR3 covers 14 residues. The CDR3 region is CASSFTGSSYGYTF. The CDR3 region has the DNA TGCGCCAGCAGCTTCACGGGATCCTCATATGGCTACACCTTC.

The genes are TRBV2 and TRBJ1-5; possible D gene TRBD1, 5 bases. V was shortened by 0 bases and J by 5 bases, with 11 bases between the two germline ends. Germline CDR1 SNHLY, CDR2 FYNNEI. This CDR3 is built from 15 residues. CDR3 nucleotide sequence: TGTGCCAGCAGTGAAGCGCAGGGAGCCTATCAGCCCCAGCATTTT. Its translation: CASSEAQGAYQPQHF.

This chain connects TRBV19 to TRBJ1-1; D unresolved. This CDR3 region has 13 residues. V was shortened by 5 bases and J by 1 base, with 8 bases between the two germline ends. CDR1 is LNHDA and CDR2 is SQIVND in the germline V gene (reference sequence). The CDR3 sequence: CASSLPGNTEAFF. The DNA of the CDR3 is TGTGCCAGTAGTCTTCCCGGGAACACTGAAGCTTTCTTT.

The chain links TRBV6-1 to TRBJ1-1; 8 bases map to TRBD1. The length of the CDR3 is 14 residues. Trimming removed 4 bases from V and 1 base from J; junction bases left unmatched: 2. From germline, CDR1 is MNHNS and CDR2 SASEGT. The CDR3 protein is CASSVQGGNTEAFF. The CDR3 DNA is TGTGCCAGCAGTGTACAGGGGGGGAACACTGAAGCTTTCTTT.

The genes are TRBV11-3 and TRBJ2-5; TRBD1 aligns across 10 bases. The CDR3 runs to 17 residues. Per germline, CDR1 SGHNT and CDR2 YENEEA. V dropped 4 bases and J dropped 2; count of bases not matched to a gene: 10. The CDR3 DNA reads as TGTGCCAGCAGCTCTAGTTGGGACAGGGGACGGCAAGAGACCCAGTACTTC. It encodes CASSSSWDRGRQETQYF. The full variable domain, its missing parts supplied by reference TRBV11-3 and TRBJ2-5, is EAGVVQSPRYKIIEKKQPVAFWCNPISGHNTLYWYLQNLGQGPELLIRYENEEAVDDSQLPKDRFSAERLKGVDSTLKIQPAELGDSAVYLCASSSSWDRGRQETQYFGPGTRLLVL.

The chain carries TRBV2 and TRBJ1-6, with 9 bases aligning to TRBD1. The germline V gene has CDR1 SNHLY and CDR2 FYNNEI. This CDR3 is 14 amino acids long. The J segment lost 7 bases and the V segment lost 6 bases, leaving 4 bases of the junction unmatched. The chain's CDR3 is CASRKGQGNSPLHF. CDR3 in DNA: TGTGCCAGCAGAAAGGGACAGGGAAATTCACCCCTCCACTTT.

V and J are TRBV19 and TRBJ2-5; no clear D gene. The CDR3 totals 14 residues. From germline, CDR1 is LNHDA and CDR2 SQIVND (reference sequence). V was clipped by 5 bases and J by 6 bases, with 16 bases between them. The CDR3 loop is CASSEPGWTKTQYF. As DNA, the CDR3 is TGTGCCAGTAGTGAGCCCGGGTGGACCAAGACCCAGTACTTC.

The rearrangement joins TRBV5-4 to TRBJ2-7; either TRBD1 or TRBD2 may fit D (5 bases each). CDR3 length: 13 residues. CDR1 is SGHNT, CDR2 YYREEE, per germline (reference sequence). Trimming stripped 4 bases from V and 7 bases from J, with 15 bases between. CDR3 nucleotides: TGTGCCAGCAGCCCCGGGACGATTGAGGAGCAGTACTTC. Translation: CASSPGTIEEQYF.

The rearrangement links TRBV15 to TRBJ2-5, with 11 bases matching TRBD2. This CDR3 is 16 amino acids long. V lost 5 bases and J lost 2; bases outside the gene matches: 7. CDR1 LNHNV and CDR2 YYDKDF come from the germline V gene (reference sequence). The chain's CDR3 is CATSGSIAGGQETQYF. CDR3 bases: TGTGCCACCAGCGGTTCCATAGCGGGGGGGCAAGAGACCCAGTACTTC.

This chain uses TRBV4-2 with TRBJ1-2, with 7 bases that match TRBD1. The CDR3 runs to 16 residues. The V and J ends lost 4 bases and 4 bases, in that order; junction bases with no gene match: 12. Germline assignment: CDR1 LGHNA and CDR2 YNFKEQ. CDR3 residues: CASSLGGTDETYGYTF. CDR3 nucleotide sequence: TGTGCCAGCAGCCTAGGCGGGACAGATGAGACCTATGGCTACACCTTC.

V usage is TRBV10-3 and J usage is TRBJ1-1, with 8 nucleotides matching TRBD1. CDR1 and CDR2 from the germline V gene are ENHRY and SYGVKD. The CDR3 covers 16 residues. The trim removed 6 bases at V and 1 base at J, leaving 10 bases unmatched. The CDR3 is CAISSSPGTGNTEAFF. CDR3 in DNA: TGTGCCATCAGCTCCTCTCCCGGGACAGGGAACACTGAAGCTTTCTTT.

This sequence joins TRBV18 and TRBJ1-3; unclear D gene. This CDR3 is built from 14 residues. Germline V gene data show CDR1 as KGHSH and CDR2 as LQKENI. V was shortened by 0 bases and J by 6 bases, with 9 bases between the two germline ends. CDR3 coding DNA: TGTGCCAGCTCACCACCGACGGTTTCAAACACCATATATTTT. It specifies CASSPPTVSNTIYF. Using reference TRBV18 and TRBJ1-3 for the parts outside the CDR3, the full variable domain is NAGVMQNPRHLVRRRGQEARLRCSPMKGHSHVYWYRQLPEEGLKFMVYLQKENIIDESGMPKERFSAEFPKEGPSILRIQQVVRGDSAAYFCASSPPTVSNTIYFGEGSWLTVV.

This chain uses TRBV6-5 with TRBJ2-3; D may be TRBD2 (5 bases). Per the germline V gene, CDR1 is MNHEY and CDR2 is SVGAGI. The CDR3 totals 13 residues. V shed 7 bases and J shed 0 bases, with 8 bases lying between them. The DNA for the CDR3 is TGTGCCAGCACTCTAGCTAGCACAGATACGCAGTATTTT. Protein sequence: CASTLASTDTQYF.

The chain recombines TRBV5-8 with TRBJ2-7; TRBD1 might be the D (5 bases). The CDR3 totals 16 residues. Between the trimmed V and J ends, which lost 4 bases and 2 bases, there was a span of 19 bases. Germline CDR1 is SGHTS and CDR2 is YDEGEE. This CDR3 reads CASSMPSAGQAYEQYF. CDR3 bases: TGTGCCAGCAGCATGCCCTCCGCAGGGCAGGCCTACGAGCAGTACTTC.